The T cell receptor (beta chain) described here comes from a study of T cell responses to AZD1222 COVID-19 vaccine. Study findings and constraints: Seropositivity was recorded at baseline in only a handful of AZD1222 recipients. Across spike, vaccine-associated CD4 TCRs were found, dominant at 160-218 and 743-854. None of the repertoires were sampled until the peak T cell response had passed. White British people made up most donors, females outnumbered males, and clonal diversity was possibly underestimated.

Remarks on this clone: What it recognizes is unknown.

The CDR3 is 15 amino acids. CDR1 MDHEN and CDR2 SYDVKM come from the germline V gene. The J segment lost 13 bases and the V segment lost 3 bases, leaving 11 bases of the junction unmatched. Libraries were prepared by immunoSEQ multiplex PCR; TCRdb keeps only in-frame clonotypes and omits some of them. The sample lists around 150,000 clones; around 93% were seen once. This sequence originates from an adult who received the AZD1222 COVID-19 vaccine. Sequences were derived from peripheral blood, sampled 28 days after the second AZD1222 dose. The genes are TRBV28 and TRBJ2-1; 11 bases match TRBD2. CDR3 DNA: TGTGCCAGCAGTTTGAGTAGCGGGGGGGCCCGGGTACAGTTCTTC. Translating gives CASSLSSGGARVQFF. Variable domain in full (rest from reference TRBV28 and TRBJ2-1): DVKVTQSSRYLVKRTGEKVFLECVQDMDHENMFWYRQDPGLGLRLIYFSYDVKMKEKGDIPEGYSVSREKKERFSLILESASTNQTSMYLCASSLSSGGARVQFFGPGTRLTVL.